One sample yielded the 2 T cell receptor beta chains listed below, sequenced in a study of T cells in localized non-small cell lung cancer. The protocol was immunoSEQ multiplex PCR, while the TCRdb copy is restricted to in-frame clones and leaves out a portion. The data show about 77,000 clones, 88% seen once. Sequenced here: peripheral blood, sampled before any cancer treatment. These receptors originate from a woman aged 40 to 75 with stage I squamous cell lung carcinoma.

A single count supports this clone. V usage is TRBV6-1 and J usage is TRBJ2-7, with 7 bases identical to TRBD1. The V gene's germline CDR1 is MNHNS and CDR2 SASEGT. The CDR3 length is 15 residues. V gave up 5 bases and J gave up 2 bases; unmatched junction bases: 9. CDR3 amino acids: CASSTRQGSPYEQYF. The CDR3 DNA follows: TGTGCCAGCAGTACGCGACAGGGTAGCCCCTACGAGCAGTACTTC.

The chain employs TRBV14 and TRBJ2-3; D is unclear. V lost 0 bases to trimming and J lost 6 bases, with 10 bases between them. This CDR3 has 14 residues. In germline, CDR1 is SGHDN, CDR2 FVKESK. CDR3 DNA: TGTGCCAGCAGCCAAGACAACTACCCGGATACGCAGTATTTT. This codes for CASSQDNYPDTQYF.